This TCR beta chain was recorded in a study of CD8+CD57+ T cells in acquired aplastic anemia. Overall study: The DNA of sorted CD4+ and CD8+ cells averaged roughly 3 ug. Study-wide results and limits: Approximately 30 was the count of CD8+ CDR3 sequences that patients shared with controls. Patients versus controls showed no significant CD8+ Simpson's diversity difference.

Patients who underwent sequencing had shown CD8+CD57+ cell expansion by flow cytometry. A word on this clonotype: The antigen is undetermined.

In germline, CDR1 is SGDLS, CDR2 YYNGEE. The CDR3 spans 15 residues. Trimming took 4 bases from V and 3 from J; bases not matched to a gene: 10. Researchers used genomic DNA as the template to profile TCR beta VDJ and CDR3. TCRdb re-derived calls from the reads in MiXCR, one entry per CDR3 protein. The table records roughly 160,000 distinct CDR3 sequences, around half of them present only once. The V and J genes are TRBV9 and TRBJ2-7; 7 bases are a match to TRBD1. The sample comprised sorted CD4+, CD8+, or CD8+CD57+ T cells (not recorded which) from PBMCs. The clonotype was recovered from a human donor with aplastic anemia. CDR3 DNA sequence: TGTGCCAGCAGCCCACTTTCCGGGACAGACTACGAGCAGTACTTC. Protein: CASSPLSGTDYEQYF. The whole variable domain, remainder taken from reference TRBV9 and TRBJ2-7, is DSGVTQTPKHLITATGQRVTLRCSPRSGDLSVYWYQQSLDQGLQFLIQYYNGEERAKGNILERFSAQQFPDLHSELNLSSLELGDSALYFCASSPLSGTDYEQYFGPGTRLTVT.